These 8 T cell receptor beta chains were all obtained from the same sample, sequenced in a study of regulatory T cells in long-lasting Graves disease. Described time point: newly diagnosed GD, antithyroid drugs for less than 3 months. Generation of the TCR library employed RNA extracted from PBMCs. HTBI primers from iRepertoire and Arm-PCR of CDR3 regions yielded the TCR beta libraries. TCRdb re-analysed the multiplex PCR reads in MiXCR, keeping a single row per CDR3 protein. The data show approximately 400,000 distinct CDR3 sequences, with 15% seen just once and approximately 15% held by the top ten. These data were also filed under a second study, of T cells in Graves' hyperthyroidism and ophthalmopathy.

This specimen was peripheral blood mononuclear cells (PBMCs), taken at new diagnosis, from a patient treated with antithyroid drugs. These receptors originate from a woman in her 30s with Graves disease.

This clonotype was picked up many times. V and J are TRBV7-3 and TRBJ2-3, with no clear D. The CDR3 has 13 residues. V was trimmed by 5 bases and J by 4 bases, leaving 10 bases between them. The germline CDR1 and CDR2 sequences are SGHTA and FQGTGA. The CDR3, as DNA: TGTGCCAGCAGCCCACCTAGAGCAGATACGCAGTATTTT. Translating it yields CASSPPRADTQYF.

The gene calls are TRBV29-1 and TRBJ2-3; D might be TRBD1 (6 bases). The CDR3 extends over 13 amino acids. The germline gives CDR1 SQVTM, CDR2 ANQGSEA. The ends were cut back, 6 bases at V and 2 bases at J, with 12 bases in the middle. CDR3 residues: CSVDRSVTDTQYF. For the CDR3, the DNA is TGCAGCGTAGACAGGTCCGTCACAGATACGCAGTATTTT.

This clonotype has at least ten counts. J is TRBJ2-1 and V is TRBV6-1; 12 nucleotides agree with TRBD1. The V and J ends lost 4 bases and 9 bases, in that order; junction bases with no gene match: 7. Germline-derived CDR1 and CDR2 are MNHNS and SASEGT. CDR3 length: 15 amino acids. This CDR3 is CASSAGQGAGFEQFF. The CDR3 DNA reads TGTGCCAGCAGTGCGGGACAGGGGGCAGGATTTGAGCAGTTCTTC.

To note about this clonotype: The junction departs from germline at one end; a sequencing error may be responsible. The chain links TRBV7-7 to TRBJ2-3; possible D gene TRBD2, 6 bases. From germline, CDR1 is SSHAT and CDR2 FNYEAQ (reference sequence). This CDR3 has 14 amino acids. CDR3 region: CASSKQGGTDTQYF. The DNA for the CDR3 is TGTGCTAGCAGCAAGCAGGGAGGAACAGATACGCAGTATTTT.

The chain employs TRBV6-1 and TRBJ2-7, with 7 bases identical to TRBD2. Germline-derived CDR1 and CDR2 are MNHNS and SASEGT. V trimming: 8 bases; J trimming: 2 bases; junction bases outside the gene matches: 6. This CDR3 is built from 13 residues. CDR3: CASRRLAAYEQYF. For the CDR3, the DNA is TGTGCCAGCCGTCGGCTAGCGGCCTACGAGCAGTACTTC.

This clonotype occurred a few times. The chain couples TRBV5-6 to TRBJ2-2, with D possibly matching TRBD2 (7 bases). The length of the CDR3 is 17 residues. Looked up from germline, CDR1 is SGHDT and CDR2 is YYEEEE. V lost 1 base to trimming and J lost 7 bases, with 20 bases between them. The CDR3: CASSLSSGGERSGELFF. The DNA of the CDR3 is TGTGCCAGCAGCTTGTCATCGGGGGGCGAAAGGAGCGGGGAGCTGTTTTTT.

This clonotype was observed a handful of times. Germline and junction disagree at one end, which may indicate a read error. The chain uses TRBV10-3 and TRBJ1-6; 10 positions agree with TRBD1. Germline loops: CDR1 ENHRY, CDR2 SYGVKD. The CDR3 spans 15 residues. The CDR3 DNA reads as TGTGCCATCAGTGAGTCGGGACAGGGGAATTCAGCCCTCCACTTT. Translating gives CAISESGQGNSALHF.

This chain uses TRBV11-2 with TRBJ2-5, with 9 bases identical to TRBD2. J gave up 1 base and V 3 bases, and 9 bases lay outside the gene matches. Germline V lookup: CDR1 SGHAT, CDR2 FQNNGV. This CDR3 comprises 17 residues. DNA for the CDR3: TGTGCCAGCAGCTTTATGGCGGGAGGGCCCGGCCAAGAGACCCAGTACTTC. Amino acids: CASSFMAGGPGQETQYF.